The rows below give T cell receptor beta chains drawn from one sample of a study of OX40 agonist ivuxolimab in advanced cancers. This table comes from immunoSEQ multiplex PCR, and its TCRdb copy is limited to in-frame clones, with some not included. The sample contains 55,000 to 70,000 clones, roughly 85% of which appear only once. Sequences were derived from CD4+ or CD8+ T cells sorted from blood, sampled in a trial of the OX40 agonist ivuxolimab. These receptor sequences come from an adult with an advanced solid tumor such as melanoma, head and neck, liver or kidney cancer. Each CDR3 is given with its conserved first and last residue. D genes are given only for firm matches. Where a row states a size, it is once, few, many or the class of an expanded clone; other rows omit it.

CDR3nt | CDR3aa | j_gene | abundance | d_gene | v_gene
TGCGCCAGCAGCCAGGGGACTAGCGGGAGGGCTAAGGATACGCAGTATTTT | CASSQGTSGRAKDTQYF | TRBJ2-3 | - | TRBD2 | TRBV4-3
TGTGCCAGCAGCTTAGCGTTCGCCGGGGAGCTGTTTTTT | CASSLAFAGELFF | TRBJ2-2 | - | - | TRBV7-2
TGTGCCAGCAGCCAAGGAGGGTCTACAGGAGTCACCGGGGAGCTGTTTTTT | CASSQGGSTGVTGELFF | TRBJ2-2 | - | - | TRBV7-2
TGTGCCAGCAGCTTGGTTTATCATAGCCGGTCAGATACGCAGTATTTT | CASSLVYHSRSDTQYF | TRBJ2-3 | few | - | TRBV5-6
TGTGCCAGCAGACTTACAGGGAGGGATTCACCCCTCCACTTT | CASRLTGRDSPLHF | TRBJ1-6 | - | - | TRBV2
TGTGCCAGCAGCTTAGGGGTGGGGTTAGGTGAAGCTTTCTTT | CASSLGVGLGEAFF | TRBJ1-1 | few | - | TRBV7-6
TGTGCCAGCACCTCTAGCGGTACGAGGGACGAGCAGTACTTC | CASTSSGTRDEQYF | TRBJ2-7 | - | TRBD2 | TRBV11-2
TGTGCCAGCAGGGTGACGATAGCGCGCAGCTCCTACGAGCAGTACTTC | CASRVTIARSSYEQYF | TRBJ2-7 | - | - | TRBV27
TGTGCCAGCAGTCTCTACCCTAGCACAGATACGCAGTATTTT | CASSLYPSTDTQYF | TRBJ2-3 | - | - | TRBV9
TGTGCCAGCAGTGATAGACAGGGGGAGTTCTTC | CASSDRQGEFF | TRBJ2-1 | - | TRBD1 | TRBV6-4
TGTGCCAGCAGCTTACTAGCGGGAGTAGTCAATGAGCAGTTCTTC | CASSLLAGVVNEQFF | TRBJ2-1 | - | TRBD2 | TRBV5-6
TGCAGCGTTGAGGGGGCGGGAGGGCCCGCCGGGGAGCTGTTTTTT | CSVEGAGGPAGELFF | TRBJ2-2 | once | TRBD2 | TRBV29-1
TGTGCCAGCAGCTTCAACTACGAGCAGTACTTC | CASSFNYEQYF | TRBJ2-7 | - | - | TRBV11-2
TGTGCCTGGAGCCCGGGACGACGGACCGGGGAGCTGTTTTTT | CAWSPGRRTGELFF | TRBJ2-2 | - | - | TRBV30